These 5 T cell receptor beta chains were sequenced from one sample in a study of blood T cell repertoires in COVID-19. Clones were read by immunoSEQ multiplex PCR, and TCRdb kept only the in-frame ones, dropping some. The sample carries 65,000 to 80,000 clones, about 90% recorded once. Sample: peripheral blood. Every receptor here comes from a human donor in a cohort sampled during active COVID-19.

V gene TRBV19 combines with J gene TRBJ1-6; D possibly corresponds to TRBD1 (6 bases). The CDR3 contains 13 residues. Germline V CDR1 and CDR2: LNHDA, SQIVND (reference sequence). Trimming removed 10 bases at V and 6 bases at J, with 13 bases between. The CDR3 reads CATGQLINSPLHF. The CDR3 DNA is TGTGCCACCGGACAGCTGATTAATTCACCCCTCCACTTT.

J is TRBJ2-6 and V is TRBV4-3; D is undetermined. V was trimmed by 4 bases and J by 2 bases, leaving 9 bases between them. Germline V lookup: CDR1 LGHNA, CDR2 YSLEER. The CDR3 runs to 15 residues. The CDR3 loop reads CASSPRSAGANVLTF. The CDR3 DNA follows: TGCGCCAGCAGCCCGCGGTCGGCTGGGGCCAACGTCCTGACTTTC.

This clone was seen once. The chain recombines TRBV10-1 with TRBJ2-5; possibly TRBD1 for D (5 bases). The V gene's germline CDR1 is WNHNN and CDR2 SYGVQD (reference sequence). The CDR3 runs to 15 residues. Between the trimmed V and J ends, which lost 6 bases and 0 bases, there was a span of 14 bases. The CDR3, as DNA: TGCGCCAGCAGGGGTGATCCAGGGTACCAAGAGACCCAGTACTTC. Translation: CASRGDPGYQETQYF.

The chain uses TRBV7-2 and TRBJ2-1; TRBD2 aligns across 7 bases. The V gene end was trimmed by 2 bases and the J gene end by 5 bases; junction bases not matched to a gene: 9. This CDR3 comprises 16 residues. Germline V gene sequence: CDR1 SGHTA, CDR2 FQGNSA. For the CDR3, the DNA is TGTGCCAGCAGCTTAATAGGGAGGGGTCAGAACAATGAGCAGTTCTTC. Amino acids: CASSLIGRGQNNEQFF.

The V gene is TRBV30, the J gene TRBJ2-3; 11 nucleotides line up with TRBD2. V dropped 3 bases and J dropped 7; count of bases not matched to a gene: 6. In germline, CDR1 is GTSNPN, CDR2 SVGIG (reference sequence). The length of the CDR3 is 14 residues. CDR3 residues: CAWRVAGGPNTQYF. Written as DNA, the CDR3 is TGTGCCTGGAGGGTAGCGGGGGGGCCAAATACGCAGTATTTT.